The rows below give T cell receptor beta chains drawn from one sample of a study of T cell repertoires in cytomegalovirus infection. Their antigens remain unidentified. In TCRdb, the reads were re-called with MiXCR into one record per CDR3 protein. Among hundreds of thousands of distinct CDR3 sequences listed, less than 40% were seen once. The starting material was cultured CD8+ T cells from PBMCs, obtained from culture after CMV antigen stimulation. The receptors come from a human donor in good health (CMV status not recorded). Some clones in this sample may be carry-over from other donors' samples. Each CDR3 is given with its conserved first and last residue. D genes are given only for firm matches. Not all rows give a size; the values are once, few, many and, for expanded clones, a class.

DNA,CDR3,J,V,D,size
TGTGCCAGCAGCTTAAGGGTTGGGGAGTATCACACTGAAGCTTTCTTT,CASSLRVGEYHTEAFF,TRBJ1-1,TRBV5-4,NA,few
TGTGCCAGCAGCTTAGCGCTAGGCCCGGAGGAGACCCAGTACTTC,CASSLALGPEETQYF,TRBJ2-5,TRBV7-8,NA,many
TGTGCCAGCAGCCGCGGGTTGGGGCGGAGTGAAAAACTGTTTTTT,CASSRGLGRSEKLFF,TRBJ1-4,TRBV7-9,NA,many
TGCAGTGCTACCGGGACAGGGGACTATGGCTACACCTTC,CSATGTGDYGYTF,TRBJ1-2,TRBV20-1,TRBD1,NA
TGTGCCAGCAGACCCCTAGCCGGGGAGCTGTTTTTT,CASRPLAGELFF,TRBJ2-2,TRBV12-3/TRBV12-4,NA,few
TGCAGTGCACGCAGTCCTGACTCCTATAATTCACCCCTCCACTTT,CSARSPDSYNSPLHF,TRBJ1-6,TRBV20-1,NA,NA
TGTGCCAGCAGTGAATCCCAGGGGCCTGCCTACAATGAGCAGTTCTTC,CASSESQGPAYNEQFF,TRBJ2-1,TRBV6-4,NA,NA
TGTGCCTCGAGCTTGGGGGGCCTTAAAGCTTTCTTT,CASSLGGLKAFF,TRBJ1-1,TRBV19,NA,NA
TGTGCCAGCAGCCGATACCACTCGGACAGGGCGAGGGAGACCCAGTACTTC,CASSRYHSDRARETQYF,TRBJ2-5,TRBV7-9,TRBD1,NA
TGCGCCAGCACCGGAGGAGCGGGGGGCGGCACCGGGGAGCTGTTTTTT,CASTGGAGGGTGELFF,TRBJ2-2,TRBV4-1,TRBD2,few
TGCGCCAGCAGCCAAGAATGGCCTTCTCCCTACGAGCAGTACTTC,CASSQEWPSPYEQYF,TRBJ2-7,TRBV4-1,NA,few
TGTGCCAGTAGTATAGAGAGCCTGGTCGGGGAGCTGTTTTTT,CASSIESLVGELFF,TRBJ2-2,TRBV19,NA,NA
TGTGCCAGCAGTTACGGGCCAGGGGGCTACAATGAGCAGTTCTTC,CASSYGPGGYNEQFF,TRBJ2-1,TRBV6-5,TRBD1,NA
TGTGCCAGCTCACCACCTTTCCAGGGGGCGATTGGCTACACCTTC,CASSPPFQGAIGYTF,TRBJ1-2,TRBV18,TRBD1,few
TGTGCCAGCAGTTACGACGAATTGTCCTACAATGAGCAGTTCTTC,CASSYDELSYNEQFF,TRBJ2-1,TRBV6-2/TRBV6-3,NA,NA
TGTGCCAGCAGCTTATCGCTTAATGAAAAACTGTTTTTT,CASSLSLNEKLFF,TRBJ1-4,TRBV11-2,NA,few
TGTGCCAGCAGTCCCCAGCATAATGAGCAGTTCTTC,CASSPQHNEQFF,TRBJ2-1,TRBV25-1,NA,few
TGTGCCAGCAGAACCGGACCGCCCTCTGGGGCCAACGTCCTGACTTTC,CASRTGPPSGANVLTF,TRBJ2-6,TRBV2,NA,NA
TGTGCCAGCAGCTTAGGCTACAGGTGGGGCAATGAGCAGTTCTTC,CASSLGYRWGNEQFF,TRBJ2-1,TRBV7-9,NA,NA
TGTGCCAGCAGTTTACAGGGGGCGATCAATAATTCACCCCTCCACTTT,CASSLQGAINNSPLHF,TRBJ1-6,TRBV28,TRBD1,few
TGTGCCAGCAGCTTGGAGGGCTGGCGGGGGGCGGGTGGGGAGCTGTTTTTT,CASSLEGWRGAGGELFF,TRBJ2-2,TRBV5-5,TRBD2,NA
TGTTCGTCGGGACAGGGTGGAAACATTCAGTACTTC,CSSGQGGNIQYF,TRBJ2-4,TRBV7-2,TRBD1,many
TGTGCCAGCAAATCAGGGATGGAAACCTACGAGCAGTACTTC,CASKSGMETYEQYF,TRBJ2-7,TRBV27,NA,NA
TGTGCCAGCAGCCCCAATCCAGGCACAGATACGCAGTATTTT,CASSPNPGTDTQYF,TRBJ2-3,TRBV9,NA,few
TGTGCCAGCAGCCAAGAGGGGAGGACAGATACGCAGTATTTT,CASSQEGRTDTQYF,TRBJ2-3,TRBV14,NA,few
TGTGCCAGCAGCTTAGGGGACTCTATTGAAGCTTTCTTT,CASSLGDSIEAFF,TRBJ1-1,TRBV7-9,NA,few
TGTGCCAACAGAGTGACACGCCGCTATGGCTACACCTTC,CANRVTRRYGYTF,TRBJ1-2,TRBV7-6,NA,once
TGTGCCAGTAGTATTGCGGGGGTCAATCAGCCCCAGCATTTT,CASSIAGVNQPQHF,TRBJ1-5,TRBV19,NA,few
TGTGTCAGCAGCTTAATGTCTAGCGGGGGGTCCACCGGGGAGCTGTTTTTT,CVSSLMSSGGSTGELFF,TRBJ2-2,TRBV7-6,TRBD2,NA
TGTGCCAGCAGCCAAGATCTCAGTCCCTTCACGCAGTATTTT,CASSQDLSPFTQYF,TRBJ2-3,TRBV4-2,NA,once
TGTGCCAGCAGCCCCCCGAAGGGGGCCACTGAAGCTTTCTTT,CASSPPKGATEAFF,TRBJ1-1,TRBV7-9,TRBD1,many
TGCGCCGGCAGCCATTTAGCGGGGGGGCCCTTTGAGCAGTTCTTC,CAGSHLAGGPFEQFF,TRBJ2-1,TRBV4-1,TRBD2,NA
TGTGCCAGCAGCTCGACAACTTCGGGGTCCTACGAGCAGTACTTC,CASSSTTSGSYEQYF,TRBJ2-7,TRBV7-9,NA,NA
TGTGCCAGCAGGGAGGGGGGGCCCACAGATACGCAGTATTTT,CASREGGPTDTQYF,TRBJ2-3,TRBV7-9,NA,NA
TGTGCCAGCAGTGCCCTCGGGGGGGTCGGCTACACCTTC,CASSALGGVGYTF,TRBJ1-2,TRBV6-6,NA,NA
TGTGCCAGTAGTATAGCACAGGGGATCGGAGAGACCCAGTACTTC,CASSIAQGIGETQYF,TRBJ2-5,TRBV19,TRBD1,few
TGTGCCAGCAGCCTATGGGACACTGATCCCCGAAGCATCAGGGCGAACACTGAAGCTTTCTTT,CASSLWDTDPRSIRANTEAFF,TRBJ1-1,TRBV11-2,NA,few
TGTGCCAGCAGCGGACAGGAGAACACTGAAGCTTTCTTT,CASSGQENTEAFF,TRBJ1-1,TRBV6-1,TRBD1,many
TGCAGCGTCCCGGCGAACACTGAAGCTTTCTTT,CSVPANTEAFF,TRBJ1-1,TRBV29-1,NA,once
TGTGCCAGCAGTGACCTCGGGGGGCTTCGAAACATTCAGTACTTC,CASSDLGGLRNIQYF,TRBJ2-4,TRBV27,NA,NA
TGCGCCAGCAGCCAAGTACCCCCTCCGGCAGGGGGTCCCTACGAGCAGTACTTC,CASSQVPPPAGGPYEQYF,TRBJ2-7,TRBV4-1,TRBD1,NA
TGTGCCAGCAGCTTAGGAATTCCTGGGGCAGGGAGCACCATATATTTT,CASSLGIPGAGSTIYF,TRBJ1-3,TRBV7-6,NA,many
TGTGCCAGCAGCTCTTCAGGGGGCCGGGATCAGCCCCAGCATTTT,CASSSSGGRDQPQHF,TRBJ1-5,TRBV27,TRBD1,few
TGTGCCAGCAGTTTATTGATACAGGGGGCGGATGGCTACACCTTC,CASSLLIQGADGYTF,TRBJ1-2,TRBV28,TRBD1,few
TGTGCCAGCAGTTCCCTACAGGGAAGCAATCAGCCCCAGCATTTT,CASSSLQGSNQPQHF,TRBJ1-5,TRBV27,NA,NA
TGTGCCAGCAGCAAACCAGGGGAGACTATAGAGACCCAGTACTTC,CASSKPGETIETQYF,TRBJ2-5,TRBV5-4,NA,few
TGTGCCAGCAGTGAATGGGACTCAACTAATGAAAAACTGTTTTTT,CASSEWDSTNEKLFF,TRBJ1-4,TRBV6-1,NA,NA
TGTGCCAGCAGTCGGACGTCGACTAACACTGAAGCTTTCTTT,CASSRTSTNTEAFF,TRBJ1-1,TRBV6-5,NA,few
TGTGCCAGCACCTTTGGGTTTGCATGGGGCAATCAGCCCCAGCATTTT,CASTFGFAWGNQPQHF,TRBJ1-5,TRBV28,NA,many
TGCGCCAGCAGCCAAGATCGAAGTGCCCCAGATACGCAGTATTTT,CASSQDRSAPDTQYF,TRBJ2-3,TRBV4-3,NA,NA
TGTGCCAGCAGCCCGCCAGGGTATAGCAATCAGCCCCAGCATTTT,CASSPPGYSNQPQHF,TRBJ1-5,TRBV7-8,NA,few